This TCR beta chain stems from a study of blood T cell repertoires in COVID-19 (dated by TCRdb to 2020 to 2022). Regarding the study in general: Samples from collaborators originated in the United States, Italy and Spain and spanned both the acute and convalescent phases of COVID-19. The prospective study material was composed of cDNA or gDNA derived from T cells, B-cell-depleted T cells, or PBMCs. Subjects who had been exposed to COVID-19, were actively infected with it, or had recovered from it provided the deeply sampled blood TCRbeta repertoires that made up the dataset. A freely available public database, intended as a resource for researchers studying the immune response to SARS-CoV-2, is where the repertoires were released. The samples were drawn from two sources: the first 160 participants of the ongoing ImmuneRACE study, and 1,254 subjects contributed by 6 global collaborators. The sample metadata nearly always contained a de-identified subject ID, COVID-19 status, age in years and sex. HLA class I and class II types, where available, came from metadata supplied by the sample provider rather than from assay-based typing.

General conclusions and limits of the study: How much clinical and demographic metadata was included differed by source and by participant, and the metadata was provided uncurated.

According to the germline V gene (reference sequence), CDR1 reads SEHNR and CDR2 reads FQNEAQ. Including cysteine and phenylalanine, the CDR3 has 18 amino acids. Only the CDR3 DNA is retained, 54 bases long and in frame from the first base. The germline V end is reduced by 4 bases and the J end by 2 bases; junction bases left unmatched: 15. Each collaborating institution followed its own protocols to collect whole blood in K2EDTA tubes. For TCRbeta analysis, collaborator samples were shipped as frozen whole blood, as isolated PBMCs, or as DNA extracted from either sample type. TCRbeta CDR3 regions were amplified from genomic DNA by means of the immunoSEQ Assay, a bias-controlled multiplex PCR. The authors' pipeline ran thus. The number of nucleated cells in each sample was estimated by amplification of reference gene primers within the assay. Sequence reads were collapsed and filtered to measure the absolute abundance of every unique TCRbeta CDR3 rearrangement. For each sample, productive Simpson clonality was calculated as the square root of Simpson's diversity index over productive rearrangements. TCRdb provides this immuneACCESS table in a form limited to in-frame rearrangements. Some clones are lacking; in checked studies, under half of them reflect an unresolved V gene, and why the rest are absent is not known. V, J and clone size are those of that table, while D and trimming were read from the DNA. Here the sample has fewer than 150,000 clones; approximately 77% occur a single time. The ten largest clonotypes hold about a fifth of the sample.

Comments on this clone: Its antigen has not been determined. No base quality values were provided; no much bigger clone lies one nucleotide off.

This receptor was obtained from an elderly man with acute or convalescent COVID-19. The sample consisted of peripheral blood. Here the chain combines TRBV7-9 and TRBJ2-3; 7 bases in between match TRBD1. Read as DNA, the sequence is TGTGCCAGCAGCTCCGCCCCCACTCTGGGACAGCTCACAGATACGCAGTATTTT. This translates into CASSSAPTLGQLTDTQYF.